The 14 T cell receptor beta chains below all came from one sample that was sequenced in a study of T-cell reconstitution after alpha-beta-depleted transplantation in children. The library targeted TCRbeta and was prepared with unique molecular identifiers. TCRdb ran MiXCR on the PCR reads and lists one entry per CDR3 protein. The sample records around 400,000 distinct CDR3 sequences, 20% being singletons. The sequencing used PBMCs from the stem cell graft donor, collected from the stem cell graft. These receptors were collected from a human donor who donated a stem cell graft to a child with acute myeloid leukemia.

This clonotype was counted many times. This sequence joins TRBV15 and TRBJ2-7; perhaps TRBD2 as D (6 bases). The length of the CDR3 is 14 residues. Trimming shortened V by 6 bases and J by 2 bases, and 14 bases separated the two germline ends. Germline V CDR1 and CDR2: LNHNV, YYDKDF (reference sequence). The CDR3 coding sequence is TGTGCCACCAGGTCGACTAGTTTTACCTACGAGCAGTACTTC. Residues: CATRSTSFTYEQYF.

In nucleotides, the CDR3 is TGTGCCAGCTCACGACCGGGACTAGCGGGAGACGAGCAGTACTTC. Amino acid sequence: CASSRPGLAGDEQYF. The chain recombines TRBV18 with TRBJ2-7; 14 positions match TRBD2. This CDR3 has 15 residues. J was trimmed by 5 bases and V by 4 bases; bases with no gene match: 4. Germline-derived CDR1 and CDR2 are KGHSH and LQKENI.

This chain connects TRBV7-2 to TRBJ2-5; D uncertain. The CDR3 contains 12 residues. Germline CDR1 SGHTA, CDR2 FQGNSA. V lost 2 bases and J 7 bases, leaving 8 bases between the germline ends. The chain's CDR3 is CASSLNIGTQYF. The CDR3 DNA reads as TGTGCCAGCAGCTTAAACATCGGGACCCAGTACTTC.

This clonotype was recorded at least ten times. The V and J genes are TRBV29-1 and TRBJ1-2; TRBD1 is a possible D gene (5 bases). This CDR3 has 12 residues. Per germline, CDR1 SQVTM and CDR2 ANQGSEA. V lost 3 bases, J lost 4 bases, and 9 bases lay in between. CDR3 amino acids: CSVDRQPYGYTF. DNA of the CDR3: TGCAGCGTTGACAGACAGCCCTATGGCTACACCTTC.

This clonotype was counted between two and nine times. CDR3 protein: CASSWVGADEQFF. In nucleotides, the CDR3 is TGTGCCAGCAGCTGGGTTGGGGCCGATGAGCAGTTCTTC. The chain employs TRBV7-2 and TRBJ2-1, with a possible D match to TRBD1 (5 bases). Deletions cut 4 bases from V and 8 bases from J, with 12 bases between. Germline CDR1 and CDR2: SGHTA and FQGNSA. CDR3 length: 13 residues.

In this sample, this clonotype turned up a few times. In nucleotides, the CDR3 is TGTGCCAGCAGCTTAGGTCCCGGGGTCTATGGCTACACCTTC. As protein: CASSLGPGVYGYTF. The V and J genes are TRBV7-9 and TRBJ1-2; D is ambiguous. Germline V lookup: CDR1 SEHNR, CDR2 FQNEAQ (reference sequence). The V and J ends lost 1 base and 4 bases respectively, with 10 bases between them. The CDR3 is 14 amino acids.

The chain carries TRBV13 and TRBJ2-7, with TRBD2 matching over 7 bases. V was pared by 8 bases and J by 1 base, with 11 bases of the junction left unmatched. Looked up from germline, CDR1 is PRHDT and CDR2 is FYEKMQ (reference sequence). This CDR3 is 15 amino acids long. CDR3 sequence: CASSGGGPPSYEQYF. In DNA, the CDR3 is TGTGCCAGCTCGGGAGGAGGGCCCCCGTCCTACGAGCAGTACTTC.

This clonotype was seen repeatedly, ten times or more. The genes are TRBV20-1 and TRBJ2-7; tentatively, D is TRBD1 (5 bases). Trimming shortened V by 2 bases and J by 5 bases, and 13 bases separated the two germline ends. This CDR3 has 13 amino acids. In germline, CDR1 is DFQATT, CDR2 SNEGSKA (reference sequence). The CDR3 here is CSARLQGWNEQYF. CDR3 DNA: TGCAGTGCTAGATTGCAGGGTTGGAACGAGCAGTACTTC.

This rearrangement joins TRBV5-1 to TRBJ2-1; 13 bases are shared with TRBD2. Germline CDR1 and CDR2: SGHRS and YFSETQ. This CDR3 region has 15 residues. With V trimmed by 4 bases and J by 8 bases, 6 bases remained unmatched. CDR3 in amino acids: CASSRTSGSSDEQFF. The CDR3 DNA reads TGCGCCAGCAGCAGGACTAGCGGGAGTAGCGATGAGCAGTTCTTC.

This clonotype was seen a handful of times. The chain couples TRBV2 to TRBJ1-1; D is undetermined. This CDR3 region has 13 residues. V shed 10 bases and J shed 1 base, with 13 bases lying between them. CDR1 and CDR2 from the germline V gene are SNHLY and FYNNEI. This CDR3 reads CANRPTANTEAFF. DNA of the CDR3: TGTGCCAACAGACCTACAGCGAACACTGAAGCTTTCTTT.

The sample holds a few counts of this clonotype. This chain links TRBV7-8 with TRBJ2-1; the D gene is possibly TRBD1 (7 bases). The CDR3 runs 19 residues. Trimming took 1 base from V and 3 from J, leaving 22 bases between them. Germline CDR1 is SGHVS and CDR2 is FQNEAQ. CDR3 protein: CASSLVQGYEAGSYNEQFF. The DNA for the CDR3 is TGTGCCAGCAGCTTAGTACAGGGGTACGAGGCGGGAAGCTACAATGAGCAGTTCTTC.

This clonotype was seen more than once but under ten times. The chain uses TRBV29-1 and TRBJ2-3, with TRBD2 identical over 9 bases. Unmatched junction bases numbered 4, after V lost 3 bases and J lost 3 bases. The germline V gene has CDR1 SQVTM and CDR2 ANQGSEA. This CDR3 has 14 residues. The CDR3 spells CSVDMTSGTDTQYF. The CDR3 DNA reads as TGCAGCGTTGACATGACTAGCGGTACAGATACGCAGTATTTT.

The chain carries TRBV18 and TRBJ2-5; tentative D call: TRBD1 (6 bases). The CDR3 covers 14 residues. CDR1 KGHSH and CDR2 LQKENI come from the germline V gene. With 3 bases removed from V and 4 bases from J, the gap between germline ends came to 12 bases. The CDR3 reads CASSPDRIGETQYF. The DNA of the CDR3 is TGTGCCAGCTCACCCGACAGGATAGGAGAGACCCAGTACTTC.

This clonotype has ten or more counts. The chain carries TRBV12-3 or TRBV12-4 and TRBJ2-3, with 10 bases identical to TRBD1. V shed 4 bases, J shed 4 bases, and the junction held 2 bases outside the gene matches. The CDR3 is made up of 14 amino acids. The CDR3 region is CASSSGQGSDTQYF. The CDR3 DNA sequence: TGTGCCAGCAGTTCGGGACAGGGGTCAGATACGCAGTATTTT.